Sequencing of this T cell receptor beta chain was carried out in a study of shared clonotypes between healthy human individuals (dated by TCRdb to about 2020). For the wider study: A couple of women and a few men aged 18 to 49 years were included in the cohort. Per donor, three plates each were used for CD4 naive and CD4 memory, two for CD8 naive, and one for CD8 memory. Between about 0.8 and 9 billion PBMCs per donor were obtained by leukapheresis. To estimate repertoire size and how much clonotype sharing occurs between individuals, the study deeply sequenced the blood TCR repertoires of several healthy adults. To increase sequencing depth and limit assay-specific biases, different laboratories used diverse techniques to prepare libraries and sequence TCR repertoires.

Points the paper makes about the study in general: Sampling was limited to blood, and TCR repertoires in tissue likely differ from TCR repertoires in blood. Compared with non-shared clonotypes, the clonotypes found in all four sorted-subset donors had higher generation probabilities. Larger estimated clonotype richness was generally found for naive subsets than for memory subsets. Based on pairwise subsampling, the degree of clonotype sharing among donors was expected to be affected by sequencing depth. The genetic and exposure-history diversity represented was limited by the small number of donors. Incomplete sequencing was indicated by rarefaction of sorted-subset datasets, despite the large sequencing depth. Across four donors, about 5% of naive CD4, 3% to 4% of naive CD8, about 2.3% of memory CD4, and under 0.45% of memory CD8 clonotypes were shared.

From the germline V gene, CDR1 is MNHNS and CDR2 is SASEGT. There are 13 amino acids in the CDR3, from cysteine to phenylalanine inclusive. Only the CDR3 part of the read is kept: 39 bases, read in frame from the first base. Trimming at the junction amounts to 1 base on V and 2 bases on J, and the germline ends lie 5 bases apart. For the CD8 naive samples, CD45RO-negative cells were positively selected for CCR7, yielding a CD45RA+CCR7+ population from which TemRA cells were excluded. The donors were healthy, HIV-negative adults who had no recently reported acute infections or vaccinations. Every donor was a Caucasian adult living in Nashville, Tennessee, USA. Blood was collected by leukapheresis, and PBMCs were isolated by Ficoll-Histopaque density gradient centrifugation and then cryopreserved in liquid nitrogen vapor phase. Analytical flow cytometry was used to check the purity and quantity of every magnetically sorted T cell population. Each sorted fraction had its genomic DNA isolated and then quantified by UV absorbance on a Nanodrop 2000c.

Worth noting for this clone: Its antigen remains unidentified. No qualities accompany the bases; no much larger clone lies one base away.

Using the deep immunoSEQ assay, TCR CDR3 regions were amplified from genomic DNA by multiplex PCR. For each cell subset, the extracted genomic DNA was distributed evenly across all wells of several immunoSEQ 96-well plates, and each plate served as one replicate. Each replicate PCR for sorted subsets received around 200 ng genomic DNA, equal to about 29,000 T cell genomes. Purified libraries were quantified with a Qubit 3.0 fluorometer, sized on a Bioanalyzer 2100, and re-quantified with the KAPA Library Quantification kit. A separate single-read 150-cycle Illumina NextSeq 550 flow cell was used to sequence each immunoSEQ 96-well plate. The source study handled its data this way. Because the immunoSEQ output held only junctional sequences and lacked quality scores, the filtering could not match the filtering applied to full-length reads. To assign V/J genes and CDR3, sequences were annotated using PyIR, a Python wrapper for IgBLAST v1.9, with IMGT germline references. Reads were removed for weak V/J assignments (E-value above 1e-6), missing CDR3, stop codons, out-of-frame junctions, or ambiguous translated residues. A V3J clonotype was defined by an identical inferred V gene, J gene, and CDR3 amino acid sequence. To compute the percentage overlap between repertoires, the number of shared unique clonotypes was divided by the size of the smaller repertoire. Richness of each repertoire was evaluated using RTK rarefaction, the Chao1 estimator, and Recon v2.1 estimates of unobserved clonotypes. For all TCRbeta clonotypes obtained by the gDNA method from a handful of donors, generation probabilities were computed with OLGA. TCRdb re-hosts the immuneACCESS table, in-frame sequences only. Its copies lack some clones; in the studies checked, an unresolved V gene accounts for under half of them, and the cause for the rest is not known. V, J and clone size are taken as reported in that table, and D and trimming were inferred from the DNA itself. For this sample the table gives over 2 million clones, of which just under 95% were detected only once. Of the sample, more than 0.95% is held by the ten largest clones.

Material for sequencing was naive CD8+ T cells sorted from blood. The cell subset or site label on this specimen signifies: CD45RA+CCR7+. The sequence came from a man in his late teens or twenties in good health. The rearranged chain carries TRBV6-1 and TRBJ1-2, with an unclear D gene assignment. The DNA sequence follows: TGTGCCAGCAGTGAAGATTACAACTATGGCTACACCTTC. Translated, it gives CASSEDYNYGYTF.